The clone carrying this TCR beta chain was seen ten or more times. The data originate from a study of molecular identifiers for immune sequencing clone quantification. Sorting selected naive CD8 T cells with a CD8+CD4-CCR7+CD45RA+ phenotype. TCRdb reprocessed the PCR reads via MiXCR and lists one record per CDR3 protein. The profile covers approximately 500,000 distinct CDR3 sequences, with 20% to 25% appearing a single time and around 0.86% taken by the ten largest. The CDR3 is made up of 19 amino acids. V shed 1 base and J 4 bases; nucleotides not matched to a gene: 15. Germline V gene data show CDR1 as SGHAT and CDR2 as FQNNGV.

The sequence was collected from a human donor in good health. Some libraries in this study had Jurkat cell RNA spiked in. The chain is built from TRBV11-2 and TRBJ2-3; 9 positions agree with TRBD1. Sequenced: naive CD8+ T cells from blood, with Jurkat cell RNA spiked in. The sample's subset: FACS-sorted CD8+CD4-CCR7+CD45RA+ naive T cells. The CDR3, as DNA: TGTGCCAGCAGCTTAGTAGTGTTTAGCTCGACAGGGGGACCAGATACGCAGTATTTT. Protein product: CASSLVVFSSTGGPDTQYF.